This TCR beta chain was sequenced in a study of shared clonotypes between healthy human individuals. Overall study findings and caveats: Memory subsets generally showed smaller estimated richness than naive subsets did.

CD45RO-negative, CCR7-selected cells formed the naive CD8 fraction, which excluded terminally differentiated effector memory CD45RA+ cells. Clones were sequenced by immunoSEQ multiplex PCR, and TCRdb holds only the in-frame ones, with some missing. The repertoire consists of about 590,000 clones, with just under 97% occurring once and the leading ten covering about 0.11%. Worth noting for this clone: Its antigen remains unknown.

Material for sequencing was naive CD8+ T cells sorted from blood. This TCR came from a woman aged 30 to 39 in good health.

CDR3 in amino acids: CASSSAGANYGYTF. The CDR3 nucleotides read TGTGCCAGCAGCTCCGCAGGGGCGAACTATGGCTACACCTTC. The chain employs TRBV5-4 and TRBJ1-2, with D tentatively TRBD1 (6 bases). Germline V gene data show CDR1 as SGHNT and CDR2 as YYREEE (reference sequence). Trimming removed 3 bases at V and 2 bases at J, with 11 bases between. This CDR3 has 14 amino acids.